This TCR beta chain comes out of a study of blood T cell repertoires in COVID-19. Study details: COVID-19 samples collected from the United States, Italy and Spain covered acute and convalescent phases.

Trimming stripped 4 bases from V and 6 bases from J, with 16 bases between. Germline V gene sequence: CDR1 SGHRS, CDR2 YFSETQ. The CDR3 totals 14 residues. In the authors' workflow: For nucleated cells, counts were estimated from reference gene primer amplification. Repertoires were generated with immunoSEQ multiplex PCR, while TCRdb's copy carries only in-frame clones and drops some. The V and J calls and the clone size are those of that table, but D and trimming were determined from the DNA. In the table there are tens of thousands of clones, more than 75% of which are singletons. The sequence came from a human donor with active COVID-19. The donor label of this sample is uncertain. The chain employs TRBV5-1 and TRBJ1-1; D ambiguous. Sample: peripheral blood. Here the CDR3 reads CASSSGPSGSEAFF. CDR3 nucleotides: TGCGCCAGCAGCAGCGGCCCAAGCGGGTCTGAAGCTTTCTTT.